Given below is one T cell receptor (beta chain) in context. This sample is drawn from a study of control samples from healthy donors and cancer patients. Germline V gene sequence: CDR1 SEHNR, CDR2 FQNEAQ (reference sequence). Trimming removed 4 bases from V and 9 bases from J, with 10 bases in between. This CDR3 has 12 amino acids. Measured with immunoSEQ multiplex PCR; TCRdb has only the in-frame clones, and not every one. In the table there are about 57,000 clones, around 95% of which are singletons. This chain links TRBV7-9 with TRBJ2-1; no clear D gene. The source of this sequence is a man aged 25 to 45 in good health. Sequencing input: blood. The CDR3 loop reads CASSSLRAEQFF. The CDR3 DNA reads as TGTGCCAGCAGCTCCCTCCGCGCTGAGCAGTTCTTC.